These T cell receptor beta chains were read from a single sample in a study of human CD4 T cells and Enterobacteriaceae. The assay was immunoSEQ multiplex PCR, and TCRdb's table has in-frame clones only and misses some. This sample carries some 29,000 clones, approximately 82% of them seen once, and the ten largest clones take around 1.7%. Source material: memory CD4+ T cells from blood. Source of these receptors: a human donor in good health. Each CDR3 is given with its conserved first and last residue.

V	J	CDR3
TRBV9	TRBJ2-7	CASTPGLAGGVEYF
TRBV5-1	TRBJ2-7	CASSLDTGYYEQYF
TRBV28	TRBJ2-3	CASSLRGRGIRGPAGSGPDTQYF
TRBV7-2	TRBJ2-3	CASKGDPDTQYF
TRBV10-3	TRBJ2-3	CAISAARGIGTDTQYF
TRBV19	TRBJ1-2	CASSISRDVYYTF
TRBV7-2	TRBJ2-3	CASSLAWEEGTQYF
TRBV5-1	TRBJ2-3	CASSLGVPSEGDTQYF
TRBV9	TRBJ2-3	CASSVVTDTQYF
TRBV27	TRBJ2-7	CASSWTFDRGLYEQYF
TRBV7-9	TRBJ1-2	CASSRQGTVLYGYTF
TRBV7-3	TRBJ2-2	CASSLTGTGLNTGELFF
TRBV20-1	TRBJ1-1	CSASENTEAFF
TRBV5-1	TRBJ2-6	CASSPPGTPSSGANVLTF
TRBV27	TRBJ2-5	CASRMTSGTETQYF
TRBV4-1	TRBJ2-1	CASSRVDLVAYNEQFF
TRBV12-2	TRBJ2-7	CASRLTQCSGATYEQYF
TRBV29-1	TRBJ2-2	CSVHGAGELFF
TRBV9	TRBJ2-5	CASSARPSQETQYF
TRBV28	TRBJ1-5	CASTEAPQSPQHF